This T cell receptor (beta chain) was profiled in a study of T cell responses to AZD1222 COVID-19 vaccine. Study conclusions and caveats: Just 5 or 6 AZD1222 recipients tested seropositive at baseline. White British donors predominated, females outnumbered males, and clonal diversity was possibly underestimated.

Trimming stripped 4 bases from V and 1 base from J, with 8 bases between. The germline V gene has CDR1 MNHEY and CDR2 SMNVEV (reference sequence). There are 14 residues in the CDR3. Comment on this clone: Its antigen is not identified.

The method was immunoSEQ multiplex PCR; TCRdb's version includes in-frame clones alone and lacks a portion of them. This sample carries approximately 160,000 clones, 90% of them seen once, and the ten largest clones take approximately 1.5%. The rearrangement links TRBV27 to TRBJ1-3, with D perhaps matching TRBD1 (6 bases). The receptor was derived from an adult in good health. The sequences come from peripheral blood, collected on day 0 of AZD1222 vaccination. The DNA for the CDR3 is TGTGCCAGCAGTTCCACAGGGTCTGGAAACACCATATATTTT. It specifies CASSSTGSGNTIYF.